The 15 T cell receptor beta chains presented below share a single source sample, sequenced in a study of blood T cell repertoires in COVID-19. Produced via immunoSEQ multiplex PCR; TCRdb's table is partial and in-frame only. The repertoire consists of some 250,000 clones, with 85% to 90% occurring once and the leading ten covering roughly 5.6%. Sequences were obtained from peripheral blood. The source is a woman aged 60 to 75 with COVID-19, enrolled during active disease.

The V and J genes are TRBV2 and TRBJ1-5; no definite D call. Germline assignment: CDR1 SNHLY and CDR2 FYNNEI. The CDR3 totals 14 residues. The V end lost 4 bases, the J end lost 7 bases, and 14 bases lay between the germline ends. CDR3 in amino acids: CASSVVSGFQPQHF. CDR3 in DNA: TGTGCCAGCAGTGTGGTCTCCGGGTTCCAGCCCCAGCATTTT.

CDR3 residues: CASSDRLNTEAFF. The CDR3 DNA is TGTGCCAGTTCTGACAGGCTGAACACTGAAGCTTTCTTT. J is TRBJ1-1 and V is TRBV19, with D perhaps TRBD1 (6 bases). CDR3 length equals 13 residues. Germline lookup yields CDR1 LNHDA and CDR2 SQIVND (reference sequence). With 8 bases removed from V and 0 bases from J, the gap between germline ends came to 10 bases.

This rearrangement joins TRBV6-2 or TRBV6-3 to TRBJ2-1; no definite D call. Germline CDR1 is MNHEY and CDR2 is SVGEGT. The CDR3 has 16 residues. V shed 6 bases and J shed 1 base, with 16 bases lying between them. The CDR3, as DNA: TGTGCCAGCAGCTCTTCCACCGCAGTATCCTACAATGAGCAGTTCTTC. Protein: CASSSSTAVSYNEQFF.

This rearrangement joins TRBV10-3 to TRBJ1-1; the match to TRBD1 covers 11 bases. Germline assignment: CDR1 ENHRY and CDR2 SYGVKD. V trimming: 5 bases; J trimming: 6 bases; junction bases outside the gene matches: 14. The CDR3 loop spans 17 amino acids. DNA of the CDR3: TGTGCCATCAGTTTGGACAGGGGGCGCGGGAGCGGGGCTGAAGCTTTCTTT. Translated: CAISLDRGRGSGAEAFF.

V usage is TRBV6-1 and J usage is TRBJ1-5; D unclear. V was cut by 3 bases and J by 4 bases, with 13 bases left in between. This CDR3 has 15 amino acids. The germline V gene encodes CDR1 MNHNS and CDR2 SASEGT. CDR3 loop: CASSDRWAANQPQHF. The CDR3 DNA reads TGTGCCAGCAGTGACCGGTGGGCAGCTAATCAGCCCCAGCATTTT.

This clone was detected only a few times. V and J are TRBV7-2 and TRBJ1-4; possible D gene TRBD1, 5 bases. CDR3 length: 13 amino acids. Per germline, CDR1 SGHTA and CDR2 FQGNSA. Deletions cut 0 bases from V and 14 bases from J, with 13 bases between. The CDR3 coding sequence is TGTGCCAGCAGCTTAGCGATAGGGGCGAATCTGTTTTTT. Protein product: CASSLAIGANLFF. Looking up the rest from reference TRBV7-2 and TRBJ1-4 gives the full variable domain: GAGVSQSPSNKVTEKGKDVELRCDPISGHTALYWYRQSLGQGLEFLIYFQGNSAPDKSGLPSDRFSAERTGGSVSTLTIQRTQQEDSAVYLCASSLAIGANLFFGSGTQLSVL.

The chain employs TRBV19 and TRBJ2-1, with TRBD1 matching 9 bases. The CDR3 is 15 residues long. Germline assignment: CDR1 LNHDA and CDR2 SQIVND (reference sequence). Losses at the gene ends were 5 bases for V and 6 bases for J; bases not matched to a gene: 8. CDR3 coding DNA: TGTGCCAGTAGTCAAGGGGACAGGGAGGGCAATGAGCAGTTCTTC. This codes for CASSQGDREGNEQFF.

The chain carries TRBV7-8 and TRBJ2-2, with 7 bases identical to TRBD1. Trimming cost V 5 bases and J 6 bases; bases outside gene matches: 6. CDR1 and CDR2 (germline): SGHVS, FQNEAQ. This CDR3 has 14 amino acids. In DNA, the CDR3 is TGTGCCAGCAGCCAATTTCAGGGGGCCGGGGAGCTGTTTTTT. Residues: CASSQFQGAGELFF. Based on the CDR3 plus reference TRBV7-8 and TRBJ2-2, the full variable domain is GAGVSQSPRYKVAKRGQDVALRCDPISGHVSLFWYQQALGQGPEFLTYFQNEAQLDKSGLPSDRFFAERPEGSVSTLKIQRTQQEDSAVYLCASSQFQGAGELFFGEGSRLTVL.

The V and J genes are TRBV7-2 and TRBJ2-7; 11 bases are a match to TRBD2. There are 14 residues in the CDR3. Germline lookup yields CDR1 SGHTA and CDR2 FQGNSA. The V gene end was trimmed by 7 bases and the J gene end by 6 bases; junction bases not matched to a gene: 8. This CDR3 is CASTLGLAVFEQYF. The CDR3, as DNA: TGTGCCAGCACCCTGGGACTAGCGGTGTTCGAGCAGTACTTC.

This clone has a single count. The chain couples TRBV7-7 to TRBJ2-2, with D unresolved. CDR3 length: 13 amino acids. Germline loops: CDR1 SSHAT, CDR2 FNYEAQ (reference sequence). Between the trimmed V and J ends, which lost 0 bases and 8 bases, there was a span of 7 bases. CDR3 coding DNA: TGTGCCAGCAGCTTAGCGCGAGGTGGGGAGCTGTTTTTT. Amino acid sequence: CASSLARGGELFF. Supplemented by reference TRBV7-7 and TRBJ2-2, the full variable domain reads GAGVSQSPRYKVTKRGQDVTLRCDPISSHATLYWYQQALGQGPEFLTYFNYEAQPDKSGLPSDRFSAERPEGSISTLTIQRTEQRDSAMYRCASSLARGGELFFGEGSRLTVL.

The rearrangement joins TRBV6-1 to TRBJ2-2; TRBD1 aligns across 8 bases. The trim removed 1 base at V and 5 bases at J, leaving 6 bases unmatched. CDR1 is MNHNS and CDR2 is SASEGT in the germline V gene. The CDR3 is made up of 16 amino acids. CDR3 sequence: CASSEVPTGVTGELFF. CDR3 DNA sequence: TGTGCCAGCAGTGAAGTCCCGACAGGGGTTACCGGGGAGCTGTTTTTT.

V is TRBV19 and J is TRBJ2-5, with D possibly TRBD1 on 5 matching bases. Germline-derived CDR1 and CDR2 are LNHDA and SQIVND (reference sequence). The V and J ends lost 5 bases and 5 bases respectively, with 21 bases between them. This CDR3 is built from 16 residues. The CDR3 is CASSPSYIDSWETQYF. The CDR3 nucleotides are TGTGCCAGTAGTCCATCCTATATTGACAGCTGGGAGACCCAGTACTTC.

V is TRBV6-5 and J is TRBJ1-4; 7 bases line up with TRBD1. V lost 5 bases, J lost 13 bases, and 13 bases stayed unmatched. CDR1 MNHEY and CDR2 SVGAGI come from the germline V gene. CDR3 length equals 14 residues. CDR3 amino acids: CASSIDRAIPPLFF. CDR3 DNA sequence: TGTGCCAGCAGTATCGACAGGGCTATTCCCCCACTGTTTTTT.

The V gene is TRBV2, the J gene TRBJ2-1, with 8 bases that match TRBD2. The CDR3 runs to 16 residues. Germline loops: CDR1 SNHLY, CDR2 FYNNEI. Trimming took 6 bases from V and 9 from J; bases not matched to a gene: 16. The CDR3 spells CASSILKGSSGGEQFF. CDR3 in DNA: TGTGCCAGCAGCATACTCAAGGGGTCCAGCGGGGGTGAGCAGTTCTTC.

J is TRBJ1-3 and V is TRBV28; the D gene is possibly TRBD1 (6 bases). Per germline, CDR1 MDHEN and CDR2 SYDVKM. CDR3 size: 11 residues. The V end was cut by 6 bases, the J end by 8 bases, with 8 bases between. DNA for the CDR3: TGTGCCAGCAGAGCAGGGGACACCATATATTTT. It is translated as CASRAGDTIYF.